What follows are 23 T cell receptor beta chains derived from one specimen sequenced in a study of cytomegalovirus exposure and HLA in healthy donors. The study ran its PCR with 60 Vbeta and 13 Jbeta primers. Profiling relied on immunoSEQ multiplex PCR, and the TCRdb table lists in-frame clones only, not all of them. The table records around 200,000 clones, about 85% of them present only once. The sample consisted of PBMCs. All receptors come from a woman aged 45-65 years in good health and CMV-seropositive.

V usage is TRBV7-3 and J usage is TRBJ2-1; D remains unclear. Trimming left V 6 bases short and J 4 bases short, with 10 bases between. The CDR3 extends over 13 amino acids. Looked up from germline, CDR1 is SGHTA and CDR2 is FQGTGA. This CDR3 reads CASRSKDYNEQFF. CDR3 DNA sequence: TGTGCCAGCAGGTCTAAAGATTACAATGAGCAGTTCTTC.

Regarding this clone: In the same sample, other DNA sequences code for this CDR3. The chain carries TRBV9 and TRBJ1-1; no definite D call. The CDR3 loop spans 13 amino acids. V lost 3 bases to trimming and J lost 2 bases, with 8 bases between them. Germline V gene sequence: CDR1 SGDLS, CDR2 YYNGEE. The CDR3 DNA reads TGTGCCAGCAGCGCCACAGTTAACACTGAAGCTTTCTTT. Translation: CASSATVNTEAFF.

The chain recombines TRBV7-8 with TRBJ1-2, with TRBD1 matching over 7 bases. The germline V gene has CDR1 SGHVS and CDR2 FQNEAQ. The V gene end was trimmed by 5 bases and the J gene end by 3 bases; junction bases not matched to a gene: 3. The length of the CDR3 is 13 residues. The CDR3 DNA reads TGTGCCAGCAGCGTAGGACAGGACTATGGCTACACCTTC. It yields the protein CASSVGQDYGYTF.

The chain couples TRBV18 to TRBJ2-1; D might be TRBD2 (5 bases). V was clipped by 4 bases and J by 8 bases, with 15 bases between them. The CDR3 extends over 14 amino acids. Germline V gene sequence: CDR1 KGHSH, CDR2 LQKENI. This chain's CDR3 is CASSLIRESDEQFF. The CDR3 region has the DNA TGTGCCAGCTCACTTATCCGGGAAAGCGATGAGCAGTTCTTC.

This clone was seen only once. This rearrangement joins TRBV6-5 to TRBJ2-1, with 8 bases that match TRBD1. This CDR3 has 15 residues. Trimming took 5 bases from V and 4 from J; bases not matched to a gene: 7. Germline CDR1 and CDR2: MNHEY and SVGAGI. CDR3: CASSLDRGPYNEQFF. The CDR3 nucleotides are TGTGCCAGCAGTCTAGACAGGGGACCGTACAATGAGCAGTTCTTC.

The chain uses TRBV5-1 and TRBJ2-2, with D tentatively TRBD1 (6 bases). Trimming took 0 bases from V and 4 from J, leaving 13 bases between them. In germline, CDR1 is SGHRS, CDR2 YFSETQ. The CDR3 runs 16 residues. The CDR3 spells CASSLVTGSGTGELFF. For the CDR3, the DNA is TGCGCCAGCAGCTTGGTGACAGGTTCCGGCACCGGGGAGCTGTTTTTT.

The rearrangement uses TRBV28 and TRBJ2-1, with D maybe TRBD2 (7 bases). Germline V gene data show CDR1 as MDHEN and CDR2 as SYDVKM. V gave up 6 bases and J gave up 0 bases, with 18 bases separating them. This CDR3 comprises 17 residues. CDR3 nucleotides: TGTGCCAGCAGGGGGGCGAGGGGGGGCTACTCCTACAATGAGCAGTTCTTC. It translates to CASRGARGGYSYNEQFF.

V and J are TRBV6-6 and TRBJ2-1, with 9 nucleotides matching TRBD1. The CDR3 sequence is 15 residues long. Germline CDR1 and CDR2: MNHNY and SVGAGI (reference sequence). V lost 5 bases to trimming and J lost 0 bases; unmatched junction nucleotides: 2. The CDR3 reads CASSAGQGSYNEQFF. DNA of the CDR3: TGTGCCAGCAGTGCGGGACAGGGCTCCTACAATGAGCAGTTCTTC.

This clone appeared a few times. The chain has TRBV6-5 and TRBJ1-5; D not resolved. Germline-derived CDR1 and CDR2 are MNHEY and SVGAGI. CDR3 length equals 12 residues. The V and J ends lost 5 bases and 2 bases respectively, with 4 bases between them. The CDR3 spells CASSLRNQPQHF. CDR3 in DNA: TGTGCCAGCAGTCTCCGCAATCAGCCCCAGCATTTT.

This chain connects TRBV5-6 to TRBJ2-7; D not resolved. The CDR3 has 13 residues. The germline V gene has CDR1 SGHDT and CDR2 YYEEEE. The V and J ends lost 2 bases and 0 bases respectively, with 6 bases between them. The CDR3 DNA sequence: TGTGCCAGCAGCTTTAGTCTCTCCTACGAGCAGTACTTC. Protein product: CASSFSLSYEQYF.

The chain couples TRBV6-4 to TRBJ2-2; no clear D. From germline, CDR1 is MRHNA and CDR2 SNTAGT. Trimming removed 5 bases from V and 0 bases from J, with 7 bases in between. This CDR3 is built from 14 residues. The CDR3 here is CASSWAPNTGELFF. In DNA form, the CDR3 reads TGTGCCAGCAGTTGGGCCCCGAACACCGGGGAGCTGTTTTTT.

As to this clone: The junction departs from germline at one end; a sequencing error may be responsible. The chain uses TRBV29-1 and TRBJ1-1, with TRBD1 as a possible D gene (6 bases). Germline CDR1 reads SQVTM; CDR2 reads ANQGSEA. The CDR3 loop spans 13 amino acids. The CDR3 reads CSVSGTTNNEAFF. The CDR3 DNA follows: TGCAGCGTTTCCGGGACAACAAACAATGAAGCTTTCTTT.

This clone was seen a single time. The genes are TRBV19 and TRBJ1-2; 9 nucleotides agree with TRBD1. The CDR3 sequence is 15 residues long. Trimming at V came to 9 bases and at J to 3 bases, leaving 11 bases not matched to a gene. Germline V gene data show CDR1 as LNHDA and CDR2 as SQIVND (reference sequence). This chain's CDR3 is CARIITDRGDYGYTF. DNA of the CDR3: TGTGCCAGAATAATTACGGACAGGGGCGACTATGGCTACACCTTC.

The gene calls are TRBV7-9 and TRBJ2-1; TRBD1 matches 10 bases. The V gene end was trimmed by 4 bases and the J gene end by 6 bases; junction bases not matched to a gene: 12. The germline gives CDR1 SEHNR, CDR2 FQNEAQ (reference sequence). The CDR3 has 17 amino acids. CDR3 coding DNA: TGTGCCAGCAGCTCCCTACATGGCGGACAGGGGGTCAATGAGCAGTTCTTC. Translating gives CASSSLHGGQGVNEQFF.

V gene TRBV15 combines with J gene TRBJ2-1; 9 nucleotides align to TRBD2. The CDR3 covers 17 residues. The V and J ends lost 0 bases and 2 bases, in that order; junction bases with no gene match: 5. CDR1 is LNHNV and CDR2 is YYDKDF in the germline V gene (reference sequence). The CDR3 sequence: CATSRDQAGGPYNEQFF. CDR3 coding DNA: TGTGCCACCAGCAGAGACCAAGCGGGGGGACCCTACAATGAGCAGTTCTTC.

This chain connects TRBV4-2 to TRBJ2-1; D possibly corresponds to TRBD2 (6 bases). V lost 0 bases and J lost 8, with 23 bases in between. Germline V lookup: CDR1 LGHNA, CDR2 YNFKEQ. The CDR3 sequence is 18 residues long. CDR3 in amino acids: CASSQEATSSGSFYEQFF. DNA of the CDR3: TGTGCCAGCAGCCAAGAGGCGACTAGTTCGGGTTCTTTCTATGAGCAGTTCTTC.

The rearrangement links TRBV4-1 to TRBJ2-7, with 7 bases identical to TRBD2. CDR1 MGHRA and CDR2 YSYEKL come from the germline V gene. V dropped 0 bases and J dropped 2; count of bases not matched to a gene: 4. This CDR3 spans 15 amino acids. CDR3 residues: CASSQDQRGPYEQYF. DNA for the CDR3: TGCGCCAGCAGCCAAGATCAGCGGGGACCCTACGAGCAGTACTTC.

The genes are TRBV10-3 and TRBJ2-4; D is perhaps TRBD1 (6 bases). Germline values: CDR1 ENHRY, CDR2 SYGVKD. The CDR3 consists of 15 residues. With 4 bases removed from V and 5 bases from J, the gap between germline ends came to 15 bases. The CDR3 nucleotides read TGTGCCATCAGTGGCGGTCCAGGGGTACAAAACATTCAGTACTTC. As protein: CAISGGPGVQNIQYF.

The gene calls are TRBV6-6 and TRBJ1-2; tentatively, D is TRBD1 (5 bases). Trimming left V 4 bases short and J 4 bases short, with 10 bases between. CDR3 length equals 13 residues. Germline-derived CDR1 and CDR2 are MNHNY and SVGAGI (reference sequence). The CDR3 here is CASSWGLRYGYTF. The CDR3, as DNA: TGTGCCAGCAGTTGGGGACTGCGCTATGGCTACACCTTC.

The rearrangement uses TRBV28 and TRBJ1-2, with 9 bases aligning to TRBD1. Germline V gene data show CDR1 as MDHEN and CDR2 as SYDVKM. V lost 1 base and J lost 3; bases outside the gene matches: 6. The CDR3 consists of 16 residues. CDR3 region: CASSLSQGAGDYGYTF. The CDR3 DNA reads TGTGCCAGCAGTTTATCACAGGGGGCCGGGGACTATGGCTACACCTTC.

V and J are TRBV27 and TRBJ2-3; TRBD1 matches at 11 bases. This CDR3 comprises 16 residues. Germline V lookup: CDR1 MNHEY, CDR2 SMNVEV (reference sequence). J lost 1 base, V lost 2 bases, and 2 bases had no gene match. CDR3 DNA sequence: TGTGCCAGCAGTTTAAGGACAGGGGGCGGCACAGATACGCAGTATTTT. As protein: CASSLRTGGGTDTQYF.

The rearrangement joins TRBV9 to TRBJ1-2; no clear D gene. CDR1 SGDLS and CDR2 YYNGEE come from the germline V gene. The CDR3 has 16 amino acids. V dropped 7 bases and J dropped 0 bases, with 19 bases sitting between them. The CDR3 DNA is TGTGCCAGCTCGACCTCCCCGGGTGTAGCTAACTATGGCTACACCTTC. This translates into CASSTSPGVANYGYTF.

The chain recombines TRBV19 with TRBJ2-3; D remains ambiguous. Germline V gene lookup returns CDR1 LNHDA and CDR2 SQIVND (reference sequence). The CDR3 is 14 residues long. V was shortened by 4 bases and J by 0 bases, with 8 bases between the two germline ends. The CDR3 DNA reads as TGTGCCAGTAGTAATCCAGGAAGCACAGATACGCAGTATTTT. Residues: CASSNPGSTDTQYF.